This T cell receptor (beta chain) came from a study of blood T cells in healthy people across ages. Findings of the study overall: Total diversity from one million sequenced T cells was likely underestimated.

This clonotype was detected only a few times. Its matching antigen is unknown. A second about 6 to 12 cycle PCR used barcoded and J-beta primers. Each cDNA molecule, via a template-switch adaptor with 12 random nucleotides, was tagged. MiXCR was run by TCRdb on the 5' RACE reads, yielding one entry per CDR3 protein. The data show 1 million or so distinct CDR3 sequences, under 30% seen once. This CDR3 has 12 residues. Germline V gene data show CDR1 as MDHEN and CDR2 as SYDVKM. Trimming cost V 7 bases and J 4 bases, with 8 bases left between them. Aged about 6 to 95, donors were systemically healthy Caucasians from Russia. These data were likewise used in another study, on T cells of mothers and their children. In that study: Donation came from three healthy Caucasian mothers together with their six children.

The sequenced sample was blood. This receptor was taken from a girl aged 2 to 10 in good health. The V gene is TRBV28, the J gene TRBJ1-3; D not certain. The CDR3 DNA reads as TGTGCCAGCAAGTTCCAAGGAAACACCATATATTTT. This translates into CASKFQGNTIYF.